This TCR beta chain originates from a study of long-term antiretroviral therapy in people with HIV (dated by TCRdb to between 2020 and 2023). A note on the overall study: The earliest samples were collected about a decade before the 2015 WHO recommendation for immediate ART, when ART was typically delayed until CD4 counts fell. A retrospective serial study tested whether changes in peripheral blood TRB repertoire composition and diversity were associated with ART initiation and durable HIV suppression. From fewer than 35 adults with confirmed HIV infection, the cohort provided 150 to 200 cryopreserved PBMC samples, gathered serially across a mean of around six years (range 1-12). Among the 30 or so participants with HIV, eleven to twelve were female. No cross-contamination during QIAcube processing was seen in test extractions of a monoclonal T-cell line run alongside 33 polyclonal samples. Study-wide conclusions, independent of this receptor: Because cell numbers in pre-ART samples were limited, unsorted PBMC were profiled instead of sorted CD4+ and CD8+ T cells. Starting ART was linked to a significant rise in TRB diversity, yet even with long-term ART the diversity remained significantly lower than in transplant donor controls. The samples span the years 2004 to 2017, and the ART regimens used may be less effective than current regimens. CDR3 length ranges in HIV repertoires were narrower than in controls, and network structure suggested an antigen-experienced repertoire with only a slight naive shift after ART. Expanded TRB clones identified before ART initiation dominated the repertoire across all time points, though the dominance fluctuated and decreased in many PLHIV after ART. Owing to limited PBMC availability, only the TCR beta chain was sequenced, without alpha chain pairing. Inferences about post-ART repertoire changes were limited because no data were available on ART adherence, viral resistance or therapy changes.

The immunoSEQ hsTCRB v3.0 assay was used at survey level resolution to sequence the TRB variable region. The target sequencing depth for TRB was roughly 40,000-50,000 T-cell genomes per sample. An Illumina MiSeq with a v3 150-cycle kit was used to sequence the pooled TRB libraries. The published analysis was carried out like this. Repertoire analysis ran in R within a reproducible Nextflow workflow covering QC, data transformation and analysis. LymphoSeq2, an R package for AIRR-Seq data exploration, was used to implement custom analyses. A few samples that yielded fewer than 5000 total TRB sequences were excluded, so that 188 HIV repertoires were analyzed. Among the approximately 190 HIV repertoires that were kept, 59 were collected before ART initiation and over 120 were collected after ART initiation. Repertoires were downsampled to 5000 TRB nucleotide sequences, with summary statistics averaged over 100 downsampling iterations. The analysis kept only TRB sequences whose CDR3 regions were at least seven amino acids long. Diversity was assessed using a clonality score derived from Shannon entropy and using the Gini coefficient. In repertoire networks, the top 5000 CDR3 amino acid sequences were linked whenever an edit distance of one separated two sequences. Antigen specificity groups and MHC restriction were predicted for TRB CDR3 amino acid sequences with GLIPH2. CDR3 amino acid sequences were matched against VDJdb and McPAS-TCR to flag known CMV, EBV, HIV or tissue antigen associations. Pre-ART, post-ART and control groups were compared with Wilcoxon signed-rank tests and Holm-Bonferroni correction. TCRdb limited this immuneACCESS table to in-frame rearrangements with V and J called. A share of clones is missing; checked studies link under half to unresolved V genes, and the rest is unexplained. The DNA was the basis for D and trimming; V, J and clone size are from that table. Across this sample there are 45,000 to 50,000 clones, with about 88% seen only once. The ten top clones hold 2.5% to 3.5% of the sample.

To be included, a participant needed at least one PBMC sample from before ART initiation plus at least two post-ART samples. All participants with HIV were treated in the United States of America. Before DNA extraction, cryopreserved samples of about 1-11 million PBMC were thawed and then washed. At the time of the earliest PBMC sample, participants with HIV were aged between about 23 and 55 years. PBMC samples were contributed by each participant from 1-4 timepoints before ART initiation and 2-8 timepoints after ART initiation, with a median of 7 samples. For every participant, serial HIV viral load, CD4+ T-cell count, ART history and demographic data were obtained. Genomic DNA was extracted from unsorted PBMC with a Qiagen kit on a QIAcube, with processing performed in batches of 12 samples. Looking up the germline V gene yields CDR1 KGHSH and CDR2 LQKENI. The CDR3 contains 13 residues, cysteine and phenylalanine counted. Left in the record is the CDR3 DNA by itself, 39 bases read in frame from the first base. Unmatched junction bases come to 5, with V trimmed by 4 bases and J by 8 bases.

This clone appeared a single time. The clone's antigen remains unknown. The input lacks base qualities; no much larger clone sits a single base away. The sample was unsorted PBMCs, taken 0.8 years after starting antiretroviral therapy. The source is a woman in her late teens or twenties with HIV. Here the chain combines TRBV18 and TRBJ1-3; TRBD1 lines up with 7 middle nucleotides. The DNA sequence is as follows: TGTGCCAGCTCACGGACAGGCGGAGACACCATATATTTT. Its coded protein is CASSRTGGDTIYF.